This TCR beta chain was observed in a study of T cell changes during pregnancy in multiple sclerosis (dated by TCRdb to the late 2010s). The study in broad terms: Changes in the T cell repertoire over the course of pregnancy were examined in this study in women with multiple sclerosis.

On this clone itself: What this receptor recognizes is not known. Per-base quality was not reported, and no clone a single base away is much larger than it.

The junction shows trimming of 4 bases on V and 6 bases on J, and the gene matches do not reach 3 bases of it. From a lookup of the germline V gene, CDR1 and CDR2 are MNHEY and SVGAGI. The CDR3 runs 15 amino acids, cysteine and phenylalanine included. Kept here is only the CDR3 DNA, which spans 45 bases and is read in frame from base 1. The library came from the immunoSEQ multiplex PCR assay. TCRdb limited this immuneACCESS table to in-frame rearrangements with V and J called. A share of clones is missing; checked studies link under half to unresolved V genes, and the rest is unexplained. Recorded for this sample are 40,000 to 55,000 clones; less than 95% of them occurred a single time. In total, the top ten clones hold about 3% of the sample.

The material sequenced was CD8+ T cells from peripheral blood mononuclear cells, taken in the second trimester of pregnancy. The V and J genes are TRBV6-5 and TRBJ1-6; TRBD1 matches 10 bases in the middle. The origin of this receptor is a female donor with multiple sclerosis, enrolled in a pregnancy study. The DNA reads TGTGCCAGCAGTTTGGGACAGGGGACTAATTCACCCCTCCACTTT. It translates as CASSLGQGTNSPLHF.